These 18 T cell receptor beta chains originate from one sample sequenced in a study of cytomegalovirus exposure and HLA in healthy donors. Primers included in the PCR were 60 Vbeta and 13 Jbeta primers. Measured with immunoSEQ multiplex PCR; TCRdb has only the in-frame clones, and not every one. The profile shows about 160,000 clones, about 75% of them singletons. The sample consisted of PBMCs. The receptor set was obtained from a female donor in good health and CMV-seronegative.

Only a few counts were recorded for this clone. The J gene is TRBJ2-3, the V gene TRBV5-1; tentative D call: TRBD2 (7 bases). The CDR3 loop spans 14 amino acids. V was shortened by 4 bases and J by 2 bases, with 11 bases between the two germline ends. Germline loops: CDR1 SGHRS, CDR2 YFSETQ. CDR3 sequence reads: CASSAGGLTDTQYF. The CDR3 region has the DNA TGCGCCAGCAGCGCCGGGGGGCTCACAGATACGCAGTATTTT.

This chain connects TRBV7-2 to TRBJ2-7; the D gene is possibly TRBD1 (6 bases). The germline V gene has CDR1 SGHTA and CDR2 FQGNSA. CDR3 size: 14 residues. V was trimmed by 1 base and J by 0 bases, leaving 7 bases between them. The CDR3 loop is CASSLDRASYEQYF. CDR3 sequence (DNA): TGTGCCAGCAGCTTAGACAGGGCCTCCTACGAGCAGTACTTC.

A single count supports this clone. The rearrangement joins TRBV10-3 to TRBJ1-5; 9 positions match TRBD1. The CDR3 contains 16 residues. Germline lookup yields CDR1 ENHRY and CDR2 SYGVKD. V dropped 3 bases and J dropped 4; count of bases not matched to a gene: 7. The CDR3 nucleotides are TGTGCCATCAGTGAAAGACAGGGGGGAGGAAATCAGCCCCAGCATTTT. Encoded protein: CAISERQGGGNQPQHF.

This clone was counted only a few times. V and J are TRBV30 and TRBJ1-2, with D perhaps matching TRBD1 (6 bases). Trimming removed 3 bases at V and 0 bases at J, with 20 bases between. Germline values: CDR1 GTSNPN, CDR2 SVGIG (reference sequence). The CDR3 covers 17 residues. The DNA for the CDR3 is TGTGCCTGGAGGAGAGGGAGTGGGACACCTACTAACTATGGCTACACCTTC. It is translated as CAWRRGSGTPTNYGYTF. The full variable domain, with the rest looked up from reference TRBV30 and TRBJ1-2, is SQTIHQWPATLVQPVGSPLSLECTVEGTSNPNLYWYRQAAGRGLQLLFYSVGIGQISSEVPQNLSASRPQDRQFILSSKKLLLSDSGFYLCAWRRGSGTPTNYGYTFGSGTRLTVV.

This rearrangement joins TRBV7-9 to TRBJ2-7; 7 bases align to TRBD1. The CDR3 totals 15 residues. Germline CDR1 is SEHNR and CDR2 is FQNEAQ (reference sequence). V lost 5 bases, J lost 3 bases, and 10 bases stayed unmatched. The CDR3 protein is CASSPGQRDIYEQYF. The CDR3, as DNA: TGTGCCAGCAGCCCGGGACAGAGAGATATCTACGAGCAGTACTTC. Drawing the rest from reference TRBV7-9 and TRBJ2-7, the complete variable domain is DTGVSQNPRHKITKRGQNVTFRCDPISEHNRLYWYRQTLGQGPEFLTYFQNEAQLEKSRLLSDRFSAERPKGSFSTLEIQRTEQGDSAMYLCASSPGQRDIYEQYFGPGTRLTVT.

The chain recombines TRBV29-1 with TRBJ1-3; D is unresolved. This CDR3 is built from 13 residues. The germline V and J ends were trimmed by 4 bases and 0 bases, with 7 bases remaining between them. Per germline, CDR1 SQVTM and CDR2 ANQGSEA. CDR3: CSVGLSSGNTIYF. The CDR3 coding sequence is TGCAGCGTTGGGCTCAGCTCTGGAAACACCATATATTTT.

The table lists this clone with a count of one. The chain joins TRBV6-1 to TRBJ2-7; 9 positions agree with TRBD1. The CDR3 has 13 residues. CDR1 and CDR2 from the germline V gene are MNHNS and SASEGT. V lost 8 bases, J lost 4 bases, and 6 bases stayed unmatched. CDR3 sequence (DNA): TGTGCCAGCTATACGGGACAGGGTTACGAGCAGTACTTC. Translating gives CASYTGQGYEQYF.

The chain is built from TRBV7-6 and TRBJ2-7, with a possible D match to TRBD1 (6 bases). Germline values: CDR1 SGHVS, CDR2 FNYEAQ. Trimming pared 0 bases from V and 6 bases from J, leaving 9 bases between. This CDR3 is built from 13 residues. The CDR3 reads CASSLAQGREQYF. CDR3 in DNA: TGTGCCAGCAGCTTAGCCCAGGGGCGCGAGCAGTACTTC.

The DNA for the CDR3 is TGCGCCAGCAGCTTGGCTCCTAGCGGGGGCTCGAACACCGGGGAGCTGTTTTTT. Protein product: CASSLAPSGGSNTGELFF. The chain has TRBV5-1 and TRBJ2-2; 10 bases are a match to TRBD2. The CDR3 totals 18 residues. Germline CDR1 and CDR2: SGHRS and YFSETQ. V lost 0 bases, J lost 0 bases, and 5 bases stayed unmatched.

The rearrangement links TRBV5-1 to TRBJ2-3; TRBD2 matches 8 bases. Germline loops: CDR1 SGHRS, CDR2 YFSETQ. V lost 2 bases to trimming and J lost 0 bases; unmatched junction nucleotides: 2. The CDR3 loop spans 15 amino acids. The chain's CDR3 is CASSFERGSTDTQYF. The CDR3 bases are TGCGCCAGCAGCTTCGAGCGGGGGAGCACAGATACGCAGTATTTT.

J is TRBJ2-4 and V is TRBV5-1, with 8 positions matching TRBD2. The germline V gene has CDR1 SGHRS and CDR2 YFSETQ. The V and J ends lost 0 bases and 2 bases, in that order; junction bases with no gene match: 16. The CDR3 runs to 20 residues. The CDR3: CASSLGLLGLSGSPKNIQYF. CDR3 sequence (DNA): TGCGCCAGCAGCTTGGGCCTACTGGGACTAAGCGGGAGTCCCAAAAACATTCAGTACTTC.

The table lists this clone with a few counts. This chain links TRBV18 with TRBJ2-5, with 7 bases fitting TRBD2. V gave up 4 bases and J gave up 1 base; unmatched junction bases: 9. Looked up from germline, CDR1 is KGHSH and CDR2 is LQKENI. This CDR3 has 16 residues. The CDR3 loop reads CASSRGRESGQETQYF. The DNA of the CDR3 is TGTGCCAGCTCACGAGGGAGGGAATCGGGCCAAGAGACCCAGTACTTC.

This clone occurred a few times. The chain combines TRBV5-1 with TRBJ1-2; the match to TRBD1 covers 7 bases. This CDR3 is built from 15 residues. Germline assignment: CDR1 SGHRS and CDR2 YFSETQ. The V segment lost 4 bases and the J segment 4 bases; nucleotides outside the gene matches: 10. For the CDR3, the DNA is TGCGCCAGCAGCACGACAGGGTTGAGGAGCTATGGCTACACCTTC. As protein: CASSTTGLRSYGYTF.

V and J are TRBV18 and TRBJ1-1; 7 nucleotides align to TRBD1. The germline gives CDR1 KGHSH, CDR2 LQKENI. This CDR3 spans 14 amino acids. Germline trimming cut 6 bases from V and 5 bases from J; bases unmatched to any gene: 9. CDR3 nucleotide sequence: TGTGCCAGCTCTCTTCAGGGGGAAGGGACTGAAGCTTTCTTT. Protein: CASSLQGEGTEAFF.

J is TRBJ2-5 and V is TRBV4-2; 10 nucleotides line up with TRBD2. The junction had 9 bases not matched to a gene; V was cut back by 1 base and J by 1 base. CDR1 and CDR2 from the germline V gene are LGHNA and YNFKEQ. The CDR3 length is 18 residues. The CDR3 region is CASSQGSTSGSVQETQYF. Here the CDR3 DNA reads TGTGCCAGCAGCCAAGGGTCGACTAGCGGGTCCGTCCAAGAGACCCAGTACTTC.

Comments on this clone: Other DNA variants within this sample encode the same CDR3. CDR3 DNA: TGTGCCAGCAGCCTATCGGAGGGCCACTATGGCTACACCTTC. Protein sequence: CASSLSEGHYGYTF. The chain joins TRBV7-3 to TRBJ1-2; the D is unclear. CDR1 and CDR2 (germline): SGHTA, FQGTGA. The CDR3 spans 14 residues. With 5 bases removed from V and 3 bases from J, the gap between germline ends came to 13 bases. Combining the CDR3 with reference TRBV7-3 and TRBJ1-2 gives the whole variable domain GAGVSQTPSNKVTEKGKYVELRCDPISGHTALYWYRQSLGQGPEFLIYFQGTGAADDSGLPNDRFFAVRPEGSVSTLKIQRTERGDSAVYLCASSLSEGHYGYTFGSGTRLTVV.

CDR3 coding DNA: TGTGCCAGCAGCTTAGCAGGGATCGAGCAGTACTTC. As protein: CASSLAGIEQYF. This rearrangement joins TRBV13 to TRBJ2-7, with a tentative D call TRBD1 (5 bases). The CDR3 has 12 residues. V dropped 1 base and J dropped 6 bases, with 7 bases sitting between them. Germline V gene data show CDR1 as PRHDT and CDR2 as FYEKMQ (reference sequence).

Only a few counts were recorded for this clone. The gene calls are TRBV5-4 and TRBJ1-5; TRBD1 matches 9 bases. Unmatched junction bases numbered 7, after V lost 4 bases and J lost 5 bases. The CDR3 spans 15 residues. Germline V gene data show CDR1 as SGHNT and CDR2 as YYREEE (reference sequence). The CDR3 loop reads CASSPTGGLDQPQHF. The CDR3 DNA is TGTGCCAGCAGCCCGACAGGGGGGCTCGATCAGCCCCAGCATTTT.